This T cell receptor beta chain derives from a study of shared T cell receptors in the human thymus. V was clipped by 1 base and J by 0 bases, with 19 bases between them. This CDR3 is built from 19 residues. Germline V gene data show CDR1 as LNHNV and CDR2 as YYDKDF (reference sequence). Measured with immunoSEQ multiplex PCR; TCRdb has only the in-frame clones, and not every one. The sample includes about 500,000 clones, about four fifths of them seen just once. These same records also appear under a second study, on human thymus T cells. That paper notes: The donors were infants in Finland with congenital heart defects, otherwise immunologically healthy. Thymus was obtained from resections taken during corrective heart surgery. V and J gene usage appeared biased in thymic and blood repertoires. Unrelated people showed highly overlapping thymic repertoires, related research reported.

The sequencing input was thymocytes. The TCR was taken from a boy in the first two years of life with a congenital heart defect. The chain has TRBV15 and TRBJ2-4; weak D call: TRBD2 (6 bases). The CDR3 DNA sequence: TGTGCCACCAGCAGAGGGAGGGCAGAACCGAGGTTAGCCAAAAACATTCAGTACTTC. Protein product: CATSRGRAEPRLAKNIQYF.